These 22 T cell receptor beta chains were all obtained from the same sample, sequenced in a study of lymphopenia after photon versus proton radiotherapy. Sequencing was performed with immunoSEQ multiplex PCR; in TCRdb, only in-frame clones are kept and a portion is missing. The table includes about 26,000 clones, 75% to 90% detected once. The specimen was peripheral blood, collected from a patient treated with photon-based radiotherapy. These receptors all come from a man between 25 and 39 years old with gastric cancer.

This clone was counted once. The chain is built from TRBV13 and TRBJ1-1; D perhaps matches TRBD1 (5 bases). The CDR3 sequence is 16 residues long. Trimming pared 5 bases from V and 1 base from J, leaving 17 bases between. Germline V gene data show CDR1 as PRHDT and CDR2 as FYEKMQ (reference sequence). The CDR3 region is CASSPRGSGGNTEAFF. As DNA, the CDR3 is TGTGCCAGCAGCCCTCGGGGCAGTGGGGGGAACACTGAAGCTTTCTTT. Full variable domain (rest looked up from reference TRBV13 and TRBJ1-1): AAGVIQSPRHLIKEKRETATLKCYPIPRHDTVYWYQQGPGQDPQFLISFYEKMQSDKGSIPDRFSAQQFSDYHSELNMSSLELGDSALYFCASSPRGSGGNTEAFFGQGTRLTVV.

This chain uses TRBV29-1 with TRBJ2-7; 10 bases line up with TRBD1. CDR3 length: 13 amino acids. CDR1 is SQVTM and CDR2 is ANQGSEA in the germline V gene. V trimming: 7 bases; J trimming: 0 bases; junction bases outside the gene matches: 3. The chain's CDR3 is CSAGTGDSYEQYF. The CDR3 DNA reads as TGCAGCGCAGGGACAGGGGACTCCTACGAGCAGTACTTC.

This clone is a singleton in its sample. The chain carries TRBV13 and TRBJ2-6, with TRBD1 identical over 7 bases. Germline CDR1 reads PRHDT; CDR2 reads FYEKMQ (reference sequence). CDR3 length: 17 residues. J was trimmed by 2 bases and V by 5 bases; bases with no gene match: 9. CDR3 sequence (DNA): TGTGCCAGCAGCCTCCGGGACAGCGGAACTGGGGCCAACGTCCTGACTTTC. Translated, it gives CASSLRDSGTGANVLTF.

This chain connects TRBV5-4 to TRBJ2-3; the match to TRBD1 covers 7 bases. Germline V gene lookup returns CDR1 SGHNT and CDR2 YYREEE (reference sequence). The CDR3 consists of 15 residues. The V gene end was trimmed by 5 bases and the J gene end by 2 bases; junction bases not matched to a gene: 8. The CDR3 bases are TGTGCCAGCAGTTCGGACAGGATCGTCACAGATACGCAGTATTTT. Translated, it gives CASSSDRIVTDTQYF.

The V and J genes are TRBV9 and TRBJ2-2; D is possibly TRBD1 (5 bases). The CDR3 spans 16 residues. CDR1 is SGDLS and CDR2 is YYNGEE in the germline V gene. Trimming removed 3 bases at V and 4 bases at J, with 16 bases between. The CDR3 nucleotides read TGTGCCAGCAGCGGGAAAATAGTAGGGGTCACCGGGGAGCTGTTTTTT. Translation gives CASSGKIVGVTGELFF.

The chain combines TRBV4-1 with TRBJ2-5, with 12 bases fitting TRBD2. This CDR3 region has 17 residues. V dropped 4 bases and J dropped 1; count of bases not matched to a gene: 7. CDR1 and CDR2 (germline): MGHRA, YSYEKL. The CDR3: CASSPLTSGGTQETQYF. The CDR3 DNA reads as TGCGCCAGCAGCCCTCTAACTAGCGGGGGGACCCAAGAGACCCAGTACTTC.

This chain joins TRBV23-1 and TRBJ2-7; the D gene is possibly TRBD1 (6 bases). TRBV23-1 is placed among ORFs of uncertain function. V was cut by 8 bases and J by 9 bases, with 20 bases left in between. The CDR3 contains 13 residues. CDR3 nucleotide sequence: TGCGCCAGCCCCTTAGACAGGCTGCTCGCGCAGTACTTC. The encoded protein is CASPLDRLLAQYF.

Written as DNA, the CDR3 is TGTGCCAGCAGCCGCATGCAAACCGGGACAGATGGCTACACCTTC. It yields the protein CASSRMQTGTDGYTF. V usage is TRBV28 and J usage is TRBJ1-2; 7 bases match TRBD1. The CDR3 is made up of 15 amino acids. J lost 6 bases, V lost 6 bases, and 13 bases had no gene match. CDR1 is MDHEN, CDR2 SYDVKM, per germline.

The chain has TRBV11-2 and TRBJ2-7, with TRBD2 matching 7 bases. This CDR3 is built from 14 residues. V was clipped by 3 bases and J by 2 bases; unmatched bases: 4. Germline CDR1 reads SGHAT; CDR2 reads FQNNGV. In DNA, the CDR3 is TGTGCCAGCAGCTTGCTAGCGGAGACCTACGAGCAGTACTTC. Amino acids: CASSLLAETYEQYF.

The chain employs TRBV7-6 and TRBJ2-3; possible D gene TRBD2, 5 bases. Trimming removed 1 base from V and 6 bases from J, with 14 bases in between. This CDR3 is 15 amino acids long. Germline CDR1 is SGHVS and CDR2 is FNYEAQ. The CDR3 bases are TGTGCCAGCAGCTTAGAGAGGGAGAGGGTCGATACGCAGTATTTT. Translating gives CASSLERERVDTQYF.

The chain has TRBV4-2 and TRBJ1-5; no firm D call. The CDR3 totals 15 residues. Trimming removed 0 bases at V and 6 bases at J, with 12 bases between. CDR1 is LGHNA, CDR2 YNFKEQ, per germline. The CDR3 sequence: CASSQDFTSFQPQHF. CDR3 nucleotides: TGTGCCAGCAGCCAAGATTTTACGTCGTTTCAGCCCCAGCATTTT.

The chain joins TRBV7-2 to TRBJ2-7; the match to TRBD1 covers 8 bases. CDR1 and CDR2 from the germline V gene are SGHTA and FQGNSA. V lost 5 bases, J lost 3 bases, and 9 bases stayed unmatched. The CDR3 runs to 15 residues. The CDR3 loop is CASSTGQAIIYEQYF. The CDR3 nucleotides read TGTGCCAGCAGCACGGGACAGGCTATCATCTACGAGCAGTACTTC.

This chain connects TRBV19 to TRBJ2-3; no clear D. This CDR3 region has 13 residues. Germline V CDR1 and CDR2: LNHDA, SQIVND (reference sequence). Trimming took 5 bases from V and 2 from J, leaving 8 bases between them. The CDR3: CASSASHTDTQYF. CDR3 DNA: TGTGCCAGTAGTGCCAGCCACACAGATACGCAGTATTTT. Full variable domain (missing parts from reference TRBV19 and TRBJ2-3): DGGITQSPKYLFRKEGQNVTLSCEQNLNHDAMYWYRQDPGQGLRLIYYSQIVNDFQKGDIAEGYSVSREKKESFPLTVTSAQKNPTAFYLCASSASHTDTQYFGPGTRLTVL.

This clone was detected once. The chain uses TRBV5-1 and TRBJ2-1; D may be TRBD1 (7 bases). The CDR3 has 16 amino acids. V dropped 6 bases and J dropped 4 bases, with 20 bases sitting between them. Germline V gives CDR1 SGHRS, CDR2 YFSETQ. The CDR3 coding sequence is TGCGCCAGCACCACCTCTGCGGGACAGAATTACAATGAGCAGTTCTTC. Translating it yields CASTTSAGQNYNEQFF.

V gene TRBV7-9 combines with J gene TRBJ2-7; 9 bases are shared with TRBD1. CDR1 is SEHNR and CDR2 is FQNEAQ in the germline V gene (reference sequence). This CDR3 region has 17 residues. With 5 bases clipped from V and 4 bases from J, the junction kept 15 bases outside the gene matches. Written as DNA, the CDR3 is TGTGCCAGCAGCAAGGACAGGGGAGCGGTTGGGGTTTACGAGCAGTACTTC. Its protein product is CASSKDRGAVGVYEQYF.

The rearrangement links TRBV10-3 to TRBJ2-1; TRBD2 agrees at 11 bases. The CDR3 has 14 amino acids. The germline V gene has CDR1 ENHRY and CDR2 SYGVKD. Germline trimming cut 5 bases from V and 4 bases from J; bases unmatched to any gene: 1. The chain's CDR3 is CAISSSGGYNEQFF. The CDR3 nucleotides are TGTGCCATCAGTTCTAGCGGGGGGTACAATGAGCAGTTCTTC.

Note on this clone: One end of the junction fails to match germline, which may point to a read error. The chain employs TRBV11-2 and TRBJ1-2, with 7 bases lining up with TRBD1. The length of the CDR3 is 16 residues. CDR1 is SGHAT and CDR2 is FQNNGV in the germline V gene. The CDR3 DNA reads TGTGCCAGCGGCTTAAAGACAGGGATTGATGACTATGGCTACACCTTC. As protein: CASGLKTGIDDYGYTF.

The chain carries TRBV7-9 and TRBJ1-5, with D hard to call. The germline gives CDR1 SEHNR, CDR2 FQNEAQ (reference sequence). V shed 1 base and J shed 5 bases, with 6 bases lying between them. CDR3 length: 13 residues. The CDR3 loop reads CASSLVGDQPQHF. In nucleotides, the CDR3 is TGTGCCAGCAGCTTAGTGGGCGATCAGCCCCAGCATTTT. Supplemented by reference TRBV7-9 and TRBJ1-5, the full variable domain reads DTGVSQNPRHKITKRGQNVTFRCDPISEHNRLYWYRQTLGQGPEFLTYFQNEAQLEKSRLLSDRFSAERPKGSFSTLEIQRTEQGDSAMYLCASSLVGDQPQHFGDGTRLSIL.

The CDR3 is CASSVQTPGWTAYNSPLHF. The CDR3 bases are TGTGCCAGCAGTGTCCAAACCCCCGGGTGGACAGCTTATAATTCACCCCTCCACTTT. This chain uses TRBV6-1 with TRBJ1-6; D might be TRBD1 (6 bases). The CDR3 length is 19 residues. V was clipped by 4 bases and J by 4 bases, with 23 bases between them. Germline CDR1 MNHNS, CDR2 SASEGT.

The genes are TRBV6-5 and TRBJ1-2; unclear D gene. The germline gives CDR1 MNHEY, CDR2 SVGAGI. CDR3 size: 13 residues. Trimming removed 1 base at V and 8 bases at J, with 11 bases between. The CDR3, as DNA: TGTGCCAGCAGTTACTTCGAGCGTTCGGGCTACACCTTC. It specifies CASSYFERSGYTF.

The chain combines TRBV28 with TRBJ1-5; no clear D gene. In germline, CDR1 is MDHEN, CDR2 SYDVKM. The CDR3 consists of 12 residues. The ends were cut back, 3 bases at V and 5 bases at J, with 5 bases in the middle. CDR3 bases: TGTGCCAGCAGTTTGATATATCAGCCCCAGCATTTT. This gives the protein CASSLIYQPQHF.

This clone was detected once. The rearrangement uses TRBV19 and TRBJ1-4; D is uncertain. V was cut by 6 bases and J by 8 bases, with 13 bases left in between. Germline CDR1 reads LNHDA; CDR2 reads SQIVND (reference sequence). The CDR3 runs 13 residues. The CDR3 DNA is TGTGCCAGTAGCCTACCGCTGGGAGAAAAACTGTTTTTT. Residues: CASSLPLGEKLFF.